The 15 T cell receptor beta chains in this list originate from one sample, sequenced in a study of T cell changes during pregnancy in multiple sclerosis. TCRdb keeps only in-frame clones here, not all; method: immunoSEQ multiplex PCR. The data contain about 47,000 clones, 85% to 90% of them singletons. The sample was CD8+ T cells from peripheral blood mononuclear cells, taken in the second trimester of pregnancy. The receptors were gathered from a female donor with multiple sclerosis, enrolled in a pregnancy study.

The rearrangement joins TRBV27 to TRBJ1-2; 10 bases agree with TRBD1. V dropped 5 bases and J dropped 8; count of bases not matched to a gene: 5. Germline assignment: CDR1 MNHEY and CDR2 SMNVEV (reference sequence). CDR3 length equals 13 residues. This chain's CDR3 is CASSIGTGEGYTF. The CDR3 coding sequence is TGTGCCAGCAGTATCGGGACAGGGGAAGGCTACACCTTC.

The chain combines TRBV5-4 with TRBJ1-6; D call uncertain. V lost 2 bases to trimming and J lost 4 bases, with 7 bases between them. The CDR3 sequence is 14 residues long. CDR1 is SGHNT and CDR2 is YYREEE in the germline V gene (reference sequence). As DNA, the CDR3 is TGTGCCAGCAGCTTTCAGACATATAATTCACCCCTCCACTTT. Its translation is CASSFQTYNSPLHF. Full variable domain (rest looked up from reference TRBV5-4 and TRBJ1-6): ETGVTQSPTHLIKTRGQQVTLRCSSQSGHNTVSWYQQALGQGPQFIFQYYREEENGRGNFPPRFSGLQFPNYSSELNVNALELDDSALYLCASSFQTYNSPLHFGNGTRLTVT.

The chain couples TRBV7-9 to TRBJ2-1; TRBD1 matches at 7 bases. CDR1 is SEHNR, CDR2 FQNEAQ, per germline (reference sequence). J was trimmed by 5 bases and V by 3 bases; bases with no gene match: 4. The CDR3 extends over 14 amino acids. The CDR3 nucleotides are TGTGCCAGCAGCTTCAGGGGGACACACAATGAGCAGTTCTTC. As protein: CASSFRGTHNEQFF. Using reference TRBV7-9 and TRBJ2-1 for the parts outside the CDR3, the full variable domain is DTGVSQNPRHKITKRGQNVTFRCDPISEHNRLYWYRQTLGQGPEFLTYFQNEAQLEKSRLLSDRFSAERPKGSFSTLEIQRTEQGDSAMYLCASSFRGTHNEQFFGPGTRLTVL.

This clone was observed once. The chain joins TRBV5-8 to TRBJ1-4, with a weak D call TRBD1 (6 bases). Looked up from germline, CDR1 is SGHTS and CDR2 is YDEGEE. Trimming stripped 3 bases from V and 1 base from J, with 10 bases between. This CDR3 has 15 residues. CDR3 amino acids: CASSSGTITNEKLFF. CDR3 nucleotides: TGTGCCAGCAGCTCGGGGACAATAACTAATGAAAAACTGTTTTTT.

This chain uses TRBV9 with TRBJ2-3; 13 bases are a match to TRBD2. The CDR3 extends over 16 amino acids. Germline V gives CDR1 SGDLS, CDR2 YYNGEE. The J segment lost 2 bases and the V segment lost 3 bases, leaving 3 bases of the junction unmatched. The CDR3 DNA follows: TGTGCCAGCAGCGCCGGGACTAGCGGGGCCACAGATACGCAGTATTTT. Translated: CASSAGTSGATDTQYF. Full variable domain (rest looked up from reference TRBV9 and TRBJ2-3): DSGVTQTPKHLITATGQRVTLRCSPRSGDLSVYWYQQSLDQGLQFLIQYYNGEERAKGNILERFSAQQFPDLHSELNLSSLELGDSALYFCASSAGTSGATDTQYFGPGTRLTVL.

This rearrangement joins TRBV7-9 to TRBJ2-7; 11 bases are shared with TRBD1. Losses at the gene ends were 5 bases for V and 4 bases for J; bases not matched to a gene: 4. CDR1 is SEHNR, CDR2 FQNEAQ, per germline (reference sequence). The CDR3 runs to 14 residues. DNA of the CDR3: TGTGCCAGCAGCGCCGGACAGGGGGCTTACGAGCAGTACTTC. It specifies CASSAGQGAYEQYF. The entire variable domain, with the rest obtained from reference TRBV7-9 and TRBJ2-7, is as follows: DTGVSQNPRHKITKRGQNVTFRCDPISEHNRLYWYRQTLGQGPEFLTYFQNEAQLEKSRLLSDRFSAERPKGSFSTLEIQRTEQGDSAMYLCASSAGQGAYEQYFGPGTRLTVT.

This clone has at least ten counts. This chain joins TRBV27 and TRBJ1-1; a possible D gene is TRBD1 (5 bases). This CDR3 comprises 13 residues. Germline CDR1 is MNHEY and CDR2 is SMNVEV (reference sequence). Trimming removed 5 bases from V and 9 bases from J, with 16 bases in between. The CDR3 bases are TGTGCCAGCAGTCCCCGCGGGGGTTTGAAAGCTTTCTTT. Amino acids: CASSPRGGLKAFF.

V gene TRBV7-6 combines with J gene TRBJ2-2; 8 nucleotides line up with TRBD2. The germline CDR1 and CDR2 sequences are SGHVS and FNYEAQ. The CDR3 sequence is 17 residues long. The junction had 5 bases not matched to a gene; V was cut back by 1 base and J by 1 base. CDR3 residues: CASSLEAGGVNTGELFF. CDR3 nucleotide sequence: TGTGCCAGCAGCTTAGAGGCGGGGGGAGTGAACACCGGGGAGCTGTTTTTT.

This sequence joins TRBV5-4 and TRBJ1-3; D remains unclear. CDR1 is SGHNT and CDR2 is YYREEE in the germline V gene (reference sequence). The length of the CDR3 is 13 residues. Trimming took off 0 bases at V and 3 bases at J, with 4 bases between the two ends. The CDR3 nucleotides read TGTGCCAGCAGCTTGGGGCTTGGAAACACCATATATTTT. Its protein product is CASSLGLGNTIYF.

This clone was recorded a few times. CDR3 sequence (DNA): TGTGCCAGCAGGGGACAGGAAGAGACCCAGTACTTC. Residues: CASRGQEETQYF. This chain joins TRBV2 and TRBJ2-5; TRBD1 aligns across 8 bases. The germline V gene encodes CDR1 SNHLY and CDR2 FYNNEI. V trimming: 6 bases; J trimming: 3 bases; junction bases outside the gene matches: 0. The CDR3 totals 12 residues.

The rearrangement links TRBV27 to TRBJ1-1, with a weak D call TRBD1 (5 bases). Germline V gives CDR1 MNHEY, CDR2 SMNVEV (reference sequence). This CDR3 has 15 residues. Trimming shortened V by 0 bases and J by 4 bases, and 12 bases separated the two germline ends. CDR3 protein: CASSLSPTGGTEAFF. Here the CDR3 DNA reads TGTGCCAGCAGTTTATCTCCGACGGGGGGCACTGAAGCTTTCTTT.

V and J are TRBV27 and TRBJ2-1, with 9 positions matching TRBD2. Germline-derived CDR1 and CDR2 are MNHEY and SMNVEV (reference sequence). The CDR3 length is 15 residues. The trim removed 5 bases at V and 4 bases at J, leaving 6 bases unmatched. Written as DNA, the CDR3 is TGTGCCAGCAGTGCAAGCGGGGGGCCTTACAATGAGCAGTTCTTC. Its translation: CASSASGGPYNEQFF.

The J gene is TRBJ2-5, the V gene TRBV19, with 10 bases identical to TRBD2. The CDR3 consists of 15 residues. V dropped 0 bases and J dropped 3; count of bases not matched to a gene: 1. The V gene's germline CDR1 is LNHDA and CDR2 SQIVND (reference sequence). The DNA of the CDR3 is TGTGCCAGTAGTATAGATCTAGCGGGGGAAGAGACCCAGTACTTC. Translated: CASSIDLAGEETQYF.

DNA for the CDR3: TGCGCCAGCAGCTTGGGACTAGCAGATCAAGAGACCCAGTACTTC. Amino acid sequence: CASSLGLADQETQYF. The gene calls are TRBV5-1 and TRBJ2-5; TRBD2 agrees at 7 bases. Germline CDR1 and CDR2: SGHRS and YFSETQ. The CDR3 covers 15 residues. Germline trimming cut 0 bases from V and 2 bases from J; bases unmatched to any gene: 4.

The J gene is TRBJ1-1, the V gene TRBV9; D unresolved. Per the germline V gene, CDR1 is SGDLS and CDR2 is YYNGEE. The germline V and J ends were trimmed by 3 bases and 2 bases, with 11 bases remaining between them. CDR3 length: 14 residues. CDR3 DNA sequence: TGTGCCAGCAGCGGGACTCGGCCTAACACTGAAGCTTTCTTT. Translating it yields CASSGTRPNTEAFF.